These 10 T cell receptor beta chains share one sample of origin, sequenced in a study of blood T cell repertoires in COVID-19. Sequenced by immunoSEQ multiplex PCR; TCRdb stores in-frame clones only, minus some. Of a few hundred thousand clones in the sample, around 90% were seen once. Sequencing was done on a sample of PBMCs or T cells enriched from blood (not recorded which). Receptor source: a human donor in a cohort exposed to, infected with or recovered from COVID-19 (not recorded which). The donor label of this sample is uncertain.

This sequence joins TRBV10-3 and TRBJ1-4; D unresolved. Germline lookup yields CDR1 ENHRY and CDR2 SYGVKD. The CDR3 loop spans 15 amino acids. Between the trimmed V and J ends, which lost 2 bases and 4 bases, there was a span of 11 bases. The CDR3: CAISERSWLNEKLFF. In DNA, the CDR3 is TGTGCCATCAGTGAGCGAAGTTGGCTTAATGAAAAACTGTTTTTT.

The chain couples TRBV9 to TRBJ2-3, with D perhaps TRBD2 (5 bases). V gave up 0 bases and J gave up 1 base, with 12 bases separating them. The CDR3 has 16 residues. Germline-derived CDR1 and CDR2 are SGDLS and YYNGEE. CDR3 nucleotide sequence: TGTGCCAGCAGCGTAGCCAGCGGCCTTGGCACAGATACGCAGTATTTT. Amino acids: CASSVASGLGTDTQYF.

The rearrangement joins TRBV15 to TRBJ2-7, with D maybe TRBD2 (5 bases). Looked up from germline, CDR1 is LNHNV and CDR2 is YYDKDF (reference sequence). The CDR3 length is 15 residues. Between the trimmed V and J ends, which lost 0 bases and 0 bases, there was a span of 9 bases. DNA for the CDR3: TGTGCCACCAGCAGAGATTTAAGCGGCTCCTACGAGCAGTACTTC. Protein sequence: CATSRDLSGSYEQYF.

The chain joins TRBV15 to TRBJ1-5, with 10 bases lining up with TRBD1. The V segment lost 3 bases and the J segment 5 bases; nucleotides outside the gene matches: 13. Germline CDR1 is LNHNV and CDR2 is YYDKDF (reference sequence). The CDR3 has 18 amino acids. The CDR3 bases are TGTGCCACCAGCAGTATGGACAGGGGGAATCGGTGGTATCAGCCCCAGCATTTT. Its protein is CATSSMDRGNRWYQPQHF.

The chain recombines TRBV5-1 with TRBJ1-2, with TRBD1 matching 8 bases. CDR1 and CDR2 from the germline V gene are SGHRS and YFSETQ. The trim removed 6 bases at V and 6 bases at J, leaving 7 bases unmatched. The CDR3 has 13 residues. CDR3 sequence: CASTKDRGNGYTF. CDR3 coding DNA: TGCGCCAGCACCAAAGACAGGGGCAATGGCTACACCTTC.

CDR3 residues: CASTTGLGDGYTF. CDR3 nucleotide sequence: TGTGCCAGCACCACCGGCCTCGGGGATGGCTACACCTTC. This chain joins TRBV7-8 and TRBJ1-2; D unclear. V dropped 7 bases and J dropped 6 bases, with 15 bases sitting between them. CDR1 is SGHVS and CDR2 is FQNEAQ in the germline V gene. The CDR3 is 13 residues long.

A single count supports this clone. The chain recombines TRBV4-1 with TRBJ1-5; tentative D call: TRBD1 (5 bases). CDR1 and CDR2 from the germline V gene are MGHRA and YSYEKL. CDR3 length equals 19 residues. V was cut by 0 bases and J by 2 bases, with 20 bases left in between. This chain's CDR3 is CASSQDAGVGGFGNQPQHF. Written as DNA, the CDR3 is TGCGCCAGCAGCCAAGATGCGGGGGTGGGGGGATTTGGCAATCAGCCCCAGCATTTT.

The chain has TRBV10-3 and TRBJ1-1; 9 positions agree with TRBD1. The ends lost 5 bases at V and 6 bases at J; junction bases unmatched: 7. CDR1 and CDR2 (germline): ENHRY, SYGVKD. This CDR3 region has 14 residues. This CDR3 reads CAISSKQGASEAFF. DNA of the CDR3: TGTGCCATCAGTTCAAAACAGGGGGCCTCTGAAGCTTTCTTT.

Note on this clone: This sample includes further DNA sequences coding for the same CDR3. The chain is built from TRBV10-3 and TRBJ1-3; TRBD1 matches 9 bases. This CDR3 region has 15 residues. V was pared by 5 bases and J by 0 bases, with 2 bases of the junction left unmatched. Germline CDR1 ENHRY, CDR2 SYGVKD. CDR3 protein: CAISPTGGSGNTIYF. The CDR3, as DNA: TGTGCCATCAGTCCGACAGGGGGCTCTGGAAACACCATATATTTT.

The genes are TRBV18 and TRBJ2-1, with a tentative D call TRBD2 (5 bases). CDR1 and CDR2 (germline): KGHSH, LQKENI. V was trimmed by 3 bases and J by 3 bases, leaving 15 bases between them. This CDR3 has 16 amino acids. DNA of the CDR3: TGTGCCAGCTCACCGCCGGCCGGAGGCCTCTACAATGAGCAGTTCTTC. The encoded protein is CASSPPAGGLYNEQFF.